A single sample is the source of the 5 T cell receptor beta chains below, sequenced in a study of OX40 agonist ivuxolimab in advanced cancers. Receptor libraries were prepared by the immunoSEQ multiplex PCR assay. TCRdb carries this immuneACCESS record with in-frame sequences only. Its versions omit some clonotypes, under half of them owing to an unresolved V gene in the studies checked, with the rest unexplained. The sample table lists 28,000 or so clones, around four fifths of them with a count of one. The top ten hold over 8.5% of the sample. The specimen comprised CD4+ or CD8+ T cells sorted from blood, sampled in a trial of the OX40 agonist ivuxolimab. The receptors here all came from an adult with an advanced solid tumor such as melanoma, head and neck, liver or kidney cancer.

J is TRBJ1-1 and V is TRBV12-5; unclear D gene. The germline CDR1 and CDR2 sequences are LGHNT and FRNRAP. The CDR3 has 11 residues. The V end lost 8 bases, the J end lost 7 bases, and 11 bases lay between the germline ends. CDR3 coding DNA: TGTGCTAGTACCATCTGGGATGAAGCTTTCTTT. Amino acids: CASTIWDEAFF. Filled out from reference TRBV12-5 and TRBJ1-1, the complete variable domain reads DARVTQTPRHKVTEMGQEVTMRCQPILGHNTVFWYRQTMMQGLELLAYFRNRAPLDDSGMPKDRFSAEMPDATLATLKIQPSEPRDSAVYFCASTIWDEAFFGQGTRLTVV.

Regarding this clone: Only one base separates this from a far larger clonotype, so it likely reflects a read error. This chain links TRBV12-5 with TRBJ1-2, with no clear D. The CDR3 consists of 11 residues. Germline loops: CDR1 LGHNT, CDR2 FRNRAP. The CDR3: CTSGLEYGYTF. For the CDR3, the DNA is TGTACTAGTGGTTTGGAATATGGCTACACCTTC.

The chain carries TRBV6-5 and TRBJ2-2; 8 nucleotides agree with TRBD1. Germline lookup yields CDR1 MNHEY and CDR2 SVGAGI. The CDR3 is 13 amino acids. The V gene end was trimmed by 8 bases and the J gene end by 1 base; junction bases not matched to a gene: 0. The DNA of the CDR3 is TGTGCCAGCGGACAGGGGAACACCGGGGAGCTGTTTTTT. Protein: CASGQGNTGELFF.

V and J are TRBV7-2 and TRBJ2-1; D might be TRBD1 (5 bases). The V end was cut by 1 base, the J end by 6 bases, with 19 bases between. Germline V CDR1 and CDR2: SGHTA, FQGNSA. The CDR3 extends over 17 amino acids. The chain's CDR3 is CASSLDLWAGLSNEQFF. The CDR3 region has the DNA TGTGCCAGCAGCTTAGATCTGTGGGCAGGGCTGAGCAATGAGCAGTTCTTC.

The chain recombines TRBV4-1 with TRBJ1-3, with D perhaps TRBD1 (5 bases). Germline V CDR1 and CDR2: MGHRA, YSYEKL. Deletions cut 0 bases from V and 2 bases from J, with 8 bases between. This CDR3 has 15 residues. For the CDR3, the DNA is TGCGCCAGCAGCCAAGATTTGGGGGCTGGAAACACCATATATTTT. Its protein product is CASSQDLGAGNTIYF.